What follows are 32 T cell receptor beta chains derived from one specimen sequenced in a study of glioma-infiltrating T cells after dendritic cell vaccination. Regarding time point: after dendritic cell vaccination, including at tumor progression/relapse. The protocol was immunoSEQ multiplex PCR, while the TCRdb copy is restricted to in-frame clones and leaves out a portion. The profile covers 100,000 or so clones, with approximately 84% appearing a single time and roughly 5.3% taken by the ten largest. This specimen consisted of blood, obtained after dendritic cell vaccination. All receptors derive from a human donor with glioblastoma.

The chain employs TRBV9 and TRBJ2-3; 7 nucleotides agree with TRBD1. The CDR3 has 15 residues. Trimming removed 3 bases from V and 2 bases from J; junction bases left unmatched: 6. CDR1 is SGDLS and CDR2 is YYNGEE in the germline V gene. The CDR3 sequence: CASSALDRDTDTQYF. CDR3 sequence (DNA): TGTGCCAGCAGCGCTCTAGACAGGGACACAGATACGCAGTATTTT. The variable domain in full, completed from reference TRBV9 and TRBJ2-3, reads DSGVTQTPKHLITATGQRVTLRCSPRSGDLSVYWYQQSLDQGLQFLIQYYNGEERAKGNILERFSAQQFPDLHSELNLSSLELGDSALYFCASSALDRDTDTQYFGPGTRLTVL.

The chain uses TRBV5-4 and TRBJ2-3; TRBD1 might be the D (5 bases). Germline V gene sequence: CDR1 SGHNT, CDR2 YYREEE (reference sequence). V lost 0 bases to trimming and J lost 4 bases, with 6 bases between them. The CDR3 extends over 13 amino acids. The CDR3 DNA is TGTGCCAGCAGCTTGGCAGGGCCAGATACGCAGTATTTT. Protein sequence: CASSLAGPDTQYF.

The chain employs TRBV7-9 and TRBJ1-4, with D perhaps matching TRBD1 (6 bases). Germline loops: CDR1 SEHNR, CDR2 FQNEAQ (reference sequence). The length of the CDR3 is 15 residues. V was shortened by 0 bases and J by 4 bases, with 9 bases between the two germline ends. Written as DNA, the CDR3 is TGTGCCAGCAGCTTAGCGCACAGGGTTAATGAAAAACTGTTTTTT. Translating gives CASSLAHRVNEKLFF.

V gene TRBV27 combines with J gene TRBJ1-6, with D hard to call. Looked up from germline, CDR1 is MNHEY and CDR2 is SMNVEV (reference sequence). The CDR3 totals 15 residues. V was cut by 2 bases and J by 7 bases, with 12 bases left in between. CDR3 coding DNA: TGTGCCAGCAGTTTAGGAAACAGCTGGAATTCACCCCTCCACTTT. This encodes CASSLGNSWNSPLHF.

In its sample, this clone was seen a few times. This chain connects TRBV28 to TRBJ1-5; D is perhaps TRBD1 (5 bases). Germline loops: CDR1 MDHEN, CDR2 SYDVKM. The V end lost 5 bases, the J end lost 7 bases, and 15 bases lay between the germline ends. This CDR3 has 14 amino acids. The chain's CDR3 is CASSPPGERQPQHF. DNA of the CDR3: TGTGCCAGCAGTCCGCCGGGGGAGAGGCAGCCCCAGCATTTT.

This clone was observed a few times. This sequence joins TRBV6-5 and TRBJ1-1, with D perhaps matching TRBD1 (6 bases). This CDR3 spans 14 amino acids. Germline CDR1 MNHEY, CDR2 SVGAGI. V lost 6 bases, J lost 5 bases, and 16 bases lay in between. The CDR3 bases are TGTGCCAGCAGCCACGAAAGGGGGGGAACTGAAGCTTTCTTT. It translates to CASSHERGGTEAFF.

This clone was picked up one time. This chain joins TRBV6-1 and TRBJ2-7; 9 nucleotides match TRBD2. This CDR3 is 14 amino acids long. J lost 5 bases, V lost 6 bases, and 8 bases had no gene match. Germline CDR1 is MNHNS and CDR2 is SASEGT. The CDR3 loop reads CASSLAGNPHEQYF. Here the CDR3 DNA reads TGTGCCAGCAGCCTAGCGGGAAACCCCCACGAGCAGTACTTC.

The gene calls are TRBV5-1 and TRBJ1-2, with TRBD1 matching over 7 bases. The ends lost 4 bases at V and 4 bases at J; junction bases unmatched: 7. The CDR3 covers 14 residues. CDR1 is SGHRS and CDR2 is YFSETQ in the germline V gene. The CDR3 protein is CASSPGTEVYGYTF. DNA for the CDR3: TGCGCCAGCAGCCCGGGGACAGAGGTCTATGGCTACACCTTC.

The V and J genes are TRBV11-2 and TRBJ2-7; D is unresolved. V lost 6 bases, J lost 2 bases, and 11 bases lay in between. CDR1 and CDR2 (germline): SGHAT, FQNNGV. The CDR3 totals 13 residues. The CDR3 spells CASRVTGTYEQYF. The CDR3 nucleotides are TGTGCCAGCAGGGTCACGGGTACCTACGAGCAGTACTTC. Full variable domain (remainder filled in from reference TRBV11-2 and TRBJ2-7): EAGVAQSPRYKIIEKRQSVAFWCNPISGHATLYWYQQILGQGPKLLIQFQNNGVVDDSQLPKDRFSAERLKGVDSTLKIQPAKLEDSAVYLCASRVTGTYEQYFGPGTRLTVT.

The rearrangement joins TRBV29-1 to TRBJ2-5; 7 nucleotides line up with TRBD2. The V segment lost 5 bases and the J segment 5 bases; nucleotides outside the gene matches: 5. The CDR3 is made up of 12 amino acids. The V gene's germline CDR1 is SQVTM and CDR2 ANQGSEA. CDR3 in DNA: TGCAGCGTTAATGCCGGGGGGGAGACCCAGTACTTC. Protein: CSVNAGGETQYF.

V gene TRBV18 combines with J gene TRBJ1-1; 11 bases align to TRBD1. V was pared by 4 bases and J by 3 bases, with 4 bases of the junction left unmatched. The CDR3 is 15 amino acids. CDR1 and CDR2 (germline): KGHSH, LQKENI. The CDR3: CASSLPGQGDTEAFF. In DNA form, the CDR3 reads TGTGCCAGCTCACTACCGGGACAGGGGGACACTGAAGCTTTCTTT.

This clone has ten or more counts. The V gene is TRBV2, the J gene TRBJ2-1, with TRBD2 identical over 12 bases. This CDR3 spans 15 amino acids. CDR1 and CDR2 from the germline V gene are SNHLY and FYNNEI. V trimming: 8 bases; J trimming: 4 bases; junction bases outside the gene matches: 6. For the CDR3, the DNA is TGTGCCAGCTGCACTAGCGGGAGGCTATACAATGAGCAGTTCTTC. This gives the protein CASCTSGRLYNEQFF.

In regard to this clone: Other DNA variants within this sample encode the same CDR3. The chain couples TRBV29-1 to TRBJ2-1, with TRBD2 matching 13 bases. CDR1 SQVTM and CDR2 ANQGSEA come from the germline V gene. There are 16 residues in the CDR3. V shed 6 bases and J 0 bases; nucleotides not matched to a gene: 5. CDR3 loop: CSVLGLAGSSYNEQFF. The CDR3 DNA follows: TGCAGCGTCCTGGGACTAGCGGGAAGCTCCTACAATGAGCAGTTCTTC.

This clone was found once. The rearrangement joins TRBV7-9 to TRBJ1-1, with a possible D match to TRBD1 (5 bases). This CDR3 contains 15 residues. CDR1 and CDR2 (germline): SEHNR, FQNEAQ (reference sequence). Trimming pared 2 bases from V and 6 bases from J, leaving 16 bases between. The CDR3 loop reads CASSLLESGFAEAFF. CDR3 DNA: TGTGCCAGCAGCTTACTAGAATCAGGGTTCGCTGAAGCTTTCTTT.

The chain has TRBV11-2 and TRBJ2-7; 8 bases agree with TRBD1. CDR3 length equals 15 residues. The V and J ends lost 4 bases and 6 bases, in that order; junction bases with no gene match: 11. CDR1 is SGHAT, CDR2 FQNNGV, per germline. In DNA form, the CDR3 reads TGTGCCAGCAGCTCCCCCTGGACAGGGTTGTCCGAGCAGTACTTC. Its protein is CASSSPWTGLSEQYF.

CDR3: CAWRSFPGLYNEQFF. The CDR3 region has the DNA TGTGCCTGGAGATCGTTCCCGGGTCTTTACAATGAGCAGTTCTTC. This chain links TRBV30 with TRBJ2-1; unclear D gene. Germline assignment: CDR1 GTSNPN and CDR2 SVGIG (reference sequence). Trimming pared 3 bases from V and 4 bases from J, leaving 16 bases between. This CDR3 is 15 amino acids long.

The chain uses TRBV6-1 and TRBJ1-3; D possibly corresponds to TRBD1 (5 bases). CDR1 and CDR2 (germline): MNHNS, SASEGT. This CDR3 region has 15 residues. V was trimmed by 5 bases and J by 0 bases, leaving 11 bases between them. The CDR3 DNA reads as TGTGCCAGCAGTCCGCAGGGTCCCTCTGGAAACACCATATATTTT. Its translation: CASSPQGPSGNTIYF.

About this clone itself: One end of the junction does not line up with germline, which may come from a read error. J is TRBJ2-2 and V is TRBV7-7; no firm D call. The CDR3 spans 13 residues. The V gene's germline CDR1 is SSHAT and CDR2 FNYEAQ (reference sequence). The CDR3 DNA sequence: TGTGCTAGCAGCTCGTCCCGTACCGGGGAGCTGTTTTTT. It is translated as CASSSSRTGELFF.

The rearrangement uses TRBV14 and TRBJ2-7; D possibly corresponds to TRBD1 (6 bases). This CDR3 region has 16 residues. With 4 bases removed from V and 0 bases from J, the gap between germline ends came to 16 bases. Looked up from germline, CDR1 is SGHDN and CDR2 is FVKESK. CDR3 sequence (DNA): TGTGCCAGCAGCCCCAGAGCCACAGGGTCCTCCTACGAGCAGTACTTC. Encoded protein: CASSPRATGSSYEQYF.

The DNA for the CDR3 is TGCGCCAGCAGCCAACAGGGACAGGGGGGACTCGATGAGCAGTTCTTC. Encoded protein: CASSQQGQGGLDEQFF. The chain joins TRBV5-1 to TRBJ2-1; 11 nucleotides line up with TRBD1. This CDR3 spans 16 amino acids. Germline-derived CDR1 and CDR2 are SGHRS and YFSETQ. The J segment lost 8 bases and the V segment lost 4 bases, leaving 11 bases of the junction unmatched. Drawing the rest from reference TRBV5-1 and TRBJ2-1, the complete variable domain is KAGVTQTPRYLIKTRGQQVTLSCSPISGHRSVSWYQQTPGQGLQFLFEYFSETQRNKGNFPGRFSGRQFSNSRSEMNVSTLELGDSALYLCASSQQGQGGLDEQFFGPGTRLTVL.

This chain uses TRBV18 with TRBJ2-5; possible D gene TRBD2, 6 bases. The germline V gene has CDR1 KGHSH and CDR2 LQKENI. V lost 3 bases and J lost 5, with 13 bases in between. This CDR3 comprises 14 residues. The CDR3 sequence is CASSPWGDRETQYF. CDR3 in DNA: TGTGCCAGCTCACCGTGGGGGGACCGGGAGACCCAGTACTTC. Supplemented by reference TRBV18 and TRBJ2-5, the full variable domain reads NAGVMQNPRHLVRRRGQEARLRCSPMKGHSHVYWYRQLPEEGLKFMVYLQKENIIDESGMPKERFSAEFPKEGPSILRIQQVVRGDSAAYFCASSPWGDRETQYFGPGTRLLVL.

The V call is TRBV28, the J call TRBJ1-2, with TRBD1 matching over 8 bases. V shed 3 bases, J shed 2 bases, and the junction held 5 bases outside the gene matches. The germline V gene encodes CDR1 MDHEN and CDR2 SYDVKM. The CDR3 consists of 15 residues. CDR3: CASSFGTGLNYGYTF. CDR3 coding DNA: TGTGCCAGCAGTTTCGGGACAGGTCTAAACTATGGCTACACCTTC.

CDR3 residues: CASSILTGTGELFF. In nucleotides, the CDR3 is TGTGCCAGTAGTATTCTTACGGGAACCGGGGAGCTGTTTTTT. The chain joins TRBV19 to TRBJ2-2; tentatively, D is TRBD2 (5 bases). Per germline, CDR1 LNHDA and CDR2 SQIVND (reference sequence). V lost 3 bases and J lost 5, with 10 bases in between. The CDR3 totals 14 residues.

The chain has TRBV30 and TRBJ1-5; tentative D call: TRBD1 (6 bases). The CDR3 loop spans 13 amino acids. V was shortened by 4 bases and J by 2 bases, with 9 bases between the two germline ends. CDR1 GTSNPN and CDR2 SVGIG come from the germline V gene (reference sequence). The CDR3 nucleotides are TGTGCCTGGACCAGGGGCGGCAATCAGCCCCAGCATTTT. Its translation: CAWTRGGNQPQHF.

The V and J genes are TRBV2 and TRBJ1-2, with D possibly being TRBD1 (5 bases). The germline V gene has CDR1 SNHLY and CDR2 FYNNEI. Between the trimmed V and J ends, which lost 6 bases and 5 bases, there was a span of 10 bases. CDR3 length: 12 amino acids. The CDR3 DNA reads TGTGCCAGCAGAGGGGCAGGTTATGGCTACACCTTC. Its translation is CASRGAGYGYTF.

The V call is TRBV29-1, the J call TRBJ2-7, with 9 bases aligning to TRBD2. This CDR3 spans 13 amino acids. Germline V gene lookup returns CDR1 SQVTM and CDR2 ANQGSEA. V was pared by 4 bases and J by 4 bases, with 5 bases of the junction left unmatched. The CDR3 sequence: CSVVGGRGYEQYF. The CDR3 coding sequence is TGCAGCGTTGTGGGCGGGAGGGGATACGAGCAGTACTTC.

The rearrangement joins TRBV7-9 to TRBJ2-7, with D maybe TRBD2 (5 bases). The CDR3 has 16 amino acids. Trimming shortened V by 5 bases and J by 4 bases, and 21 bases separated the two germline ends. Germline V CDR1 and CDR2: SEHNR, FQNEAQ (reference sequence). CDR3 sequence (DNA): TGTGCCAGCAGCATATCCGGACTTTTTAGAGGTTACGAGCAGTACTTC. Translating it yields CASSISGLFRGYEQYF.

The chain combines TRBV4-2 with TRBJ1-3, with 12 positions matching TRBD1. J lost 0 bases, V lost 0 bases, and 12 bases had no gene match. Germline lookup yields CDR1 LGHNA and CDR2 YNFKEQ. The CDR3 length is 21 residues. The CDR3 sequence is CASSQEQGDRGLLTSGNTIYF. The CDR3 DNA follows: TGTGCCAGCAGCCAAGAGCAGGGGGACAGGGGGCTTCTGACCTCTGGAAACACCATATATTTT.

The chain is built from TRBV2 and TRBJ1-4, with 7 positions matching TRBD1. Germline V gene lookup returns CDR1 SNHLY and CDR2 FYNNEI. After removal of 8 bases from V and 7 bases from J, the junction contained 7 bases not matched to a gene. This CDR3 is 13 amino acids long. In nucleotides, the CDR3 is TGTGCCAGCTGCCGGGACAGCCGTGAAAAACTGTTTTTT. Protein product: CASCRDSREKLFF.

In the case of this clone: This same CDR3 is encoded by further DNA sequences in the sample. The J gene is TRBJ2-3, the V gene TRBV19; D possibly corresponds to TRBD2 (5 bases). The CDR3 runs 14 residues. Germline V lookup: CDR1 LNHDA, CDR2 SQIVND (reference sequence). V gave up 8 bases and J gave up 0 bases, with 12 bases separating them. The CDR3 region is CASRRGSSTDTQYF. The CDR3 DNA follows: TGTGCCAGTCGTCGGGGTAGCAGCACAGATACGCAGTATTTT.

V usage is TRBV6-4 and J usage is TRBJ1-6; D perhaps matches TRBD1 (6 bases). V shed 10 bases and J shed 8 bases, with 18 bases lying between them. The CDR3 totals 14 residues. CDR1 MRHNA and CDR2 SNTAGT come from the germline V gene. The CDR3 sequence: CATRRDIHDSPLHF. In DNA form, the CDR3 reads TGTGCCACCCGCCGGGACATCCACGATTCACCCCTCCACTTT.

This chain links TRBV7-8 with TRBJ2-7; perhaps TRBD1 as D (6 bases). Germline V gene sequence: CDR1 SGHVS, CDR2 FQNEAQ. The CDR3 has 14 amino acids. Trimming pared 3 bases from V and 2 bases from J, leaving 11 bases between. Written as DNA, the CDR3 is TGTGCCAGCAGCTTCCGGGACAACACCTACGAGCAGTACTTC. Its protein product is CASSFRDNTYEQYF.